What follows are 17 T cell receptor beta chains derived from one specimen sequenced in a study of blood T cell repertoires in COVID-19 (dated by TCRdb to the early 2020s). Libraries came from the immunoSEQ multiplex PCR assay. TCRdb's version of the immuneACCESS table is confined to in-frame rearrangements and falls short of the full clone set. An unresolved V gene accounts for under half of the shortfall where checked; the remainder is of unknown origin. Recorded for this sample are some 94,000 clones; more than 75% of them occurred a single time. About 1.2% of the sample goes to the ten largest clones. Sequences were obtained from peripheral blood. Receptors were obtained from a human donor in a cohort sampled during active COVID-19.

The V and J genes are TRBV9 and TRBJ2-2, with D possibly being TRBD2 (5 bases). This CDR3 has 14 amino acids. Germline loops: CDR1 SGDLS, CDR2 YYNGEE. Trimming cost V 2 bases and J 2 bases, with 7 bases left between them. CDR3 protein: CASSVLANTGELFF. CDR3 nucleotides: TGTGCCAGCAGCGTTCTAGCTAACACCGGGGAGCTGTTTTTT. Combining the CDR3 with reference TRBV9 and TRBJ2-2 gives the whole variable domain DSGVTQTPKHLITATGQRVTLRCSPRSGDLSVYWYQQSLDQGLQFLIQYYNGEERAKGNILERFSAQQFPDLHSELNLSSLELGDSALYFCASSVLANTGELFFGEGSRLTVL.

The J gene is TRBJ2-2, the V gene TRBV11-1; TRBD1 matches 10 bases. From germline, CDR1 is SGHAT and CDR2 FQDESV (reference sequence). The ends lost 2 bases at V and 2 bases at J; junction bases unmatched: 2. There are 16 residues in the CDR3. CDR3 region: CASSLWTGGNTGELFF. CDR3 DNA: TGTGCCAGCAGCTTATGGACAGGGGGAAACACCGGGGAGCTGTTTTTT. The whole variable domain, remainder taken from reference TRBV11-1 and TRBJ2-2, is EAEVAQSPRYKITEKSQAVAFWCDPISGHATLYWYRQILGQGPELLVQFQDESVVDDSQLPKDRFSAERLKGVDSTLKIQPAELGDSAMYLCASSLWTGGNTGELFFGEGSRLTVL.

The chain is built from TRBV7-3 and TRBJ1-1, with TRBD1 as a possible D gene (5 bases). V was shortened by 4 bases and J by 2 bases, with 11 bases between the two germline ends. The CDR3 spans 14 residues. The V gene's germline CDR1 is SGHTA and CDR2 FQGTGA. The CDR3 DNA is TGTGCCAGCAGCTCAGGGAACGAAAACACTGAAGCTTTCTTT. Translation gives CASSSGNENTEAFF.

The chain has TRBV5-5 and TRBJ1-6; D call uncertain. In germline, CDR1 is SGHKS, CDR2 YYEKEE (reference sequence). With 4 bases removed from V and 10 bases from J, the gap between germline ends came to 15 bases. The length of the CDR3 is 14 residues. CDR3 nucleotides: TGTGCCAGCAGCCCGACTAGGGAAGGCTCACCCCTCCACTTT. Its translation is CASSPTREGSPLHF.

The chain recombines TRBV9 with TRBJ2-1; 7 bases are a match to TRBD2. The junction had 1 base not matched to a gene; V was cut back by 4 bases and J by 9 bases. Germline V gene lookup returns CDR1 SGDLS and CDR2 YYNGEE. This CDR3 spans 11 amino acids. As DNA, the CDR3 is TGTGCCAGCAGCAGGGAGGGTGAGCAGTTCTTC. It codes for CASSREGEQFF.

This rearrangement joins TRBV11-2 to TRBJ2-3; D is ambiguous. Germline assignment: CDR1 SGHAT and CDR2 FQNNGV. V dropped 3 bases and J dropped 2 bases, with 6 bases sitting between them. The length of the CDR3 is 13 residues. CDR3 DNA: TGTGCCAGCAGCTTTGACAACACAGATACGCAGTATTTT. This gives the protein CASSFDNTDTQYF.

This clone was picked up one time. This chain uses TRBV19 with TRBJ1-6; D is possibly TRBD1 (6 bases). CDR3 length: 14 residues. The V gene lost 9 bases and the J gene lost 9 bases, with 18 bases spanning the gap. The germline gives CDR1 LNHDA, CDR2 SQIVND (reference sequence). CDR3 in amino acids: CASSSGDITSPLHF. The CDR3, as DNA: TGTGCCAGCTCTTCCGGGGACATCACTTCACCCCTCCACTTT. The full variable domain, rest sourced from reference TRBV19 and TRBJ1-6, is DGGITQSPKYLFRKEGQNVTLSCEQNLNHDAMYWYRQDPGQGLRLIYYSQIVNDFQKGDIAEGYSVSREKKESFPLTVTSAQKNPTAFYLCASSSGDITSPLHFGNGTRLTVT.

The sample holds one count of this clone. The chain uses TRBV7-9 and TRBJ2-4; D is possibly TRBD1 (5 bases). V shed 2 bases and J shed 6 bases, with 11 bases lying between them. Germline loops: CDR1 SEHNR, CDR2 FQNEAQ (reference sequence). This CDR3 is 14 amino acids long. In nucleotides, the CDR3 is TGTGCCAGCAGCTTAACCGAAGGGGTAAACATTCAGTACTTC. Translation gives CASSLTEGVNIQYF.

In its sample, this clone was seen once. This chain connects TRBV6-6 to TRBJ1-1; D call uncertain. Germline values: CDR1 MNHNY, CDR2 SVGAGI (reference sequence). The CDR3 is 13 residues long. The V end was cut by 11 bases, the J end by 2 bases, with 15 bases between. The CDR3 is CASAWSSNTEAFF. In DNA, the CDR3 is TGTGCCTCAGCGTGGTCTTCTAACACTGAAGCTTTCTTT.

V gene TRBV15 combines with J gene TRBJ1-2, with 7 bases lining up with TRBD1. V dropped 0 bases and J dropped 1; count of bases not matched to a gene: 5. The CDR3 extends over 16 amino acids. Looked up from germline, CDR1 is LNHNV and CDR2 is YYDKDF (reference sequence). The DNA of the CDR3 is TGTGCCACCAGCAGAGAAACAGGGGCCGTTAACTATGGCTACACCTTC. Translation: CATSRETGAVNYGYTF.

The V call is TRBV6-2 or TRBV6-3, the J call TRBJ2-7; 8 bases are shared with TRBD2. This CDR3 is 19 amino acids long. Germline CDR1 and CDR2: MNHEY and SVGEGT. Trimming took 4 bases from V and 0 from J; bases not matched to a gene: 17. CDR3 sequence: CASSFNSLTGGRSSYEQYF. Here the CDR3 DNA reads TGTGCCAGCAGTTTCAACAGCCTGACAGGCGGGAGGAGCTCCTACGAGCAGTACTTC.

The chain joins TRBV10-2 to TRBJ2-4, with 7 bases lining up with TRBD2. V lost 8 bases and J lost 7; bases outside the gene matches: 8. This CDR3 contains 13 residues. Germline V gives CDR1 WSHSY, CDR2 SAAADI. This chain's CDR3 is CASSSGGGNIQYF. The CDR3 DNA reads as TGCGCCAGCTCCTCGGGGGGAGGGAACATTCAGTACTTC.

This clone was seen more than once but under ten times. The CDR3 bases are TGTGCCAGCAGTGGAAGGACAGGGGGTAGCGGAACTTTCTTT. Its protein product is CASSGRTGGSGTFF. This rearrangement joins TRBV28 to TRBJ1-1; 10 positions agree with TRBD1. The CDR3 is 14 amino acids. V lost 5 bases and J lost 12; bases outside the gene matches: 12. Germline V gene lookup returns CDR1 MDHEN and CDR2 SYDVKM.

The chain has TRBV6-1 and TRBJ1-5, with 9 bases lining up with TRBD1. The CDR3 sequence is 17 residues long. The ends lost 3 bases at V and 2 bases at J; junction bases unmatched: 8. Germline V gives CDR1 MNHNS, CDR2 SASEGT. In DNA form, the CDR3 reads TGTGCCAGCAGTGAGCGAACAGGGGGCTGGGGCAATCAGCCCCAGCATTTT. This sequence encodes CASSERTGGWGNQPQHF.

This clone appeared a single time. V is TRBV10-1 and J is TRBJ2-1, with 7 bases fitting TRBD2. This CDR3 spans 14 amino acids. CDR1 and CDR2 from the germline V gene are WNHNN and SYGVQD (reference sequence). The J segment lost 5 bases and the V segment lost 5 bases, leaving 6 bases of the junction unmatched. CDR3 DNA sequence: TGCGCCAGCAGTTGGACCCGGGGGGACAATGAGCAGTTCTTC. Translation gives CASSWTRGDNEQFF.

The chain recombines TRBV3-1 (or the pseudogene TRBV3-2) with TRBJ2-7; D is possibly TRBD2 (6 bases). The V and J ends lost 0 bases and 2 bases respectively, with 11 bases between them. CDR1 and CDR2 (germline): LGHDT, YNNKEL (reference sequence). This CDR3 has 15 residues. CDR3 sequence: CASSQDLSGPYEQYF. The CDR3 region has the DNA TGTGCCAGCAGCCAAGATCTTAGCGGCCCCTACGAGCAGTACTTC.

This clone appeared once. J is TRBJ2-1 and V is TRBV6-4, with TRBD2 matching over 8 bases. Germline V gene sequence: CDR1 MRHNA, CDR2 SNTAGT. This CDR3 is built from 15 residues. Germline trimming cut 1 base from V and 4 bases from J; bases unmatched to any gene: 3. CDR3 sequence: CASSDFTSGYNEQFF. The DNA for the CDR3 is TGTGCCAGCAGTGACTTCACTAGCGGTTACAATGAGCAGTTCTTC.